The 32 T cell receptor beta chains reported below all come from one sample, sequenced in a study of T-cell reconstitution after alpha-beta-depleted transplantation in children. Preparation of the TCRbeta library was carried out with unique molecular identifiers. TCRdb reprocessed the PCR reads with MiXCR, giving one entry per CDR3 protein. This table holds 700,000 or so distinct CDR3 sequences, 10% to 15% found once. The input for sequencing was PBMCs, taken before TCRalphabeta/CD19-depleted stem cell transplant. The receptors originated from a girl aged 2 to 10 with congenital amegakaryocytic thrombocytopenia, due to receive a stem cell transplant.

This clonotype was detected a few times. V and J are TRBV27 and TRBJ2-7, with 7 bases identical to TRBD2. The trim removed 6 bases at V and 0 bases at J, leaving 8 bases unmatched. The CDR3 runs to 15 residues. The V gene's germline CDR1 is MNHEY and CDR2 SMNVEV (reference sequence). The CDR3 protein is CASSPEGGSSYEQYF. The DNA for the CDR3 is TGTGCCAGCAGCCCCGAGGGCGGGAGCTCCTACGAGCAGTACTTC.

Note on this clonotype: One end of the junction varies from germline; a read error may be responsible. DNA of the CDR3: TGCAGCGTTGTATTAGCGGGTTCCTGCGAGCAGTACTTC. It specifies CSVVLAGSCEQYF. The chain uses TRBV29-1 and TRBJ2-7, with 7 positions matching TRBD2. The CDR3 length is 13 residues. Germline loops: CDR1 SQVTM, CDR2 ANQGSEA.

The V call is TRBV7-8, the J call TRBJ2-3; D is perhaps TRBD2 (6 bases). This CDR3 has 16 residues. CDR1 and CDR2 (germline): SGHVS, FQNEAQ. Trimming stripped 0 bases from V and 1 base from J, with 11 bases between. The CDR3 loop is CASSLARRRGTDTQYF. DNA of the CDR3: TGTGCCAGCAGCTTAGCGAGGAGGAGGGGCACAGATACGCAGTATTTT.

This clonotype was seen ten or more times. The chain is built from TRBV20-1 and TRBJ2-3, with D perhaps TRBD1 or TRBD2 (5 bases each). Germline CDR1 DFQATT, CDR2 SNEGSKA (reference sequence). The V end was cut by 3 bases, the J end by 2 bases, with 9 bases between. The CDR3 contains 13 residues. The CDR3 sequence is CSARPGATDTQYF. In nucleotides, the CDR3 is TGCAGTGCTAGGCCCGGGGCCACAGATACGCAGTATTTT.

J is TRBJ2-2 and V is TRBV12-3 or TRBV12-4; 10 bases agree with TRBD2. The V gene end was trimmed by 3 bases and the J gene end by 8 bases; junction bases not matched to a gene: 6. This CDR3 region has 15 residues. The CDR3 nucleotides are TGTGCCAGCAGTTTTTGGCTAGCGGGAGAGGGGGAGCTGTTTTTT. The encoded protein is CASSFWLAGEGELFF.

This clonotype was found many times. The chain carries TRBV7-2 and TRBJ2-7; D gene ambiguous. Trimming removed 1 base from V and 7 bases from J, with 11 bases in between. The CDR3 runs to 13 residues. Germline lookup yields CDR1 SGHTA and CDR2 FQGNSA. The CDR3 DNA sequence: TGTGCCAGCAGCTTAGGTGGTGGCTGGGAGCAGTACTTC. This translates into CASSLGGGWEQYF. The full variable domain, its missing parts supplied by reference TRBV7-2 and TRBJ2-7, is GAGVSQSPSNKVTEKGKDVELRCDPISGHTALYWYRQSLGQGLEFLIYFQGNSAPDKSGLPSDRFSAERTGGSVSTLTIQRTQQEDSAVYLCASSLGGGWEQYFGPGTRLTVT.

This clonotype was recorded at least ten times. J is TRBJ1-2 and V is TRBV20-1, with D tentatively TRBD1 (5 bases). The V and J ends lost 5 bases and 4 bases respectively, with 11 bases between them. Germline assignment: CDR1 DFQATT and CDR2 SNEGSKA (reference sequence). The CDR3 runs to 12 residues. DNA for the CDR3: TGCAGTGCTCTGACCGGGGCCTATGGCTACACCTTC. As protein: CSALTGAYGYTF.

This clonotype was recorded at least ten times. The chain links TRBV4-2 to TRBJ2-7; the match to TRBD1 covers 9 bases. Germline CDR1 is LGHNA and CDR2 is YNFKEQ. CDR3 size: 14 residues. J gave up 2 bases and V 7 bases, and 6 bases lay outside the gene matches. The CDR3 protein is CASTRDRVTYEQYF. As DNA, the CDR3 is TGTGCCAGCACTCGGGACAGGGTTACCTACGAGCAGTACTTC.

In its sample, this clonotype was seen many times. V gene TRBV20-1 combines with J gene TRBJ2-5, with 7 bases that match TRBD2. CDR3 length: 12 amino acids. The J segment lost 4 bases and the V segment lost 6 bases, leaving 5 bases of the junction unmatched. Germline loops: CDR1 DFQATT, CDR2 SNEGSKA (reference sequence). This CDR3 reads CSASLAGETQYF. In DNA form, the CDR3 reads TGCAGTGCCTCTTTAGCGGGAGAGACCCAGTACTTC.

This clonotype was found a few times. The CDR3 nucleotides read TGTGCCACCAGCAGGCAATACCCCACCTACGAGCAGTACTTC. Its translation: CATSRQYPTYEQYF. The chain joins TRBV15 to TRBJ2-7; D unresolved. Germline CDR1 and CDR2: LNHNV and YYDKDF (reference sequence). Trimming took 3 bases from V and 2 from J, leaving 11 bases between them. This CDR3 has 14 amino acids.

This clonotype came up many times. The chain recombines TRBV11-2 with TRBJ2-1, with 10 bases matching TRBD2. V lost 2 bases, J lost 8 bases, and 3 bases stayed unmatched. The germline V gene has CDR1 SGHAT and CDR2 FQNNGV. The CDR3 is made up of 14 amino acids. CDR3 sequence reads: CASSLPSGSYEQFF. In DNA form, the CDR3 reads TGTGCCAGCAGCTTACCTAGCGGGAGCTATGAGCAGTTCTTC.

In its sample, this clonotype was seen many times. This rearrangement joins TRBV7-9 to TRBJ2-1; 7 nucleotides agree with TRBD1. CDR3 length: 15 residues. CDR1 and CDR2 (germline): SEHNR, FQNEAQ (reference sequence). J lost 2 bases, V lost 5 bases, and 6 bases had no gene match. The CDR3 sequence is CASSPGTDPYNEQFF. In nucleotides, the CDR3 is TGTGCCAGCAGCCCCGGGACAGATCCCTACAATGAGCAGTTCTTC. Drawing the rest from reference TRBV7-9 and TRBJ2-1, the complete variable domain is DTGVSQNPRHKITKRGQNVTFRCDPISEHNRLYWYRQTLGQGPEFLTYFQNEAQLEKSRLLSDRFSAERPKGSFSTLEIQRTEQGDSAMYLCASSPGTDPYNEQFFGPGTRLTVL.

At least ten counts were recorded for this clonotype. The chain carries TRBV20-1 and TRBJ2-2; the D is unclear. The V end was cut by 4 bases, the J end by 4 bases, with 10 bases between. CDR3 size: 13 residues. Germline assignment: CDR1 DFQATT and CDR2 SNEGSKA (reference sequence). CDR3 loop: CSATATGTGELFF. CDR3 DNA sequence: TGCAGTGCTACAGCGACCGGCACCGGGGAGCTGTTTTTT.

This chain joins TRBV9 and TRBJ2-7; D tentatively reads TRBD1 or TRBD2 (5 bases each). The CDR3 sequence is 17 residues long. Trimming shortened V by 3 bases and J by 4 bases, and 23 bases separated the two germline ends. Germline CDR1 reads SGDLS; CDR2 reads YYNGEE. The CDR3 protein is CASSGPEPGDGRYEQYF. The CDR3 nucleotides are TGTGCCAGCAGCGGCCCGGAACCCGGGGACGGAAGATACGAGCAGTACTTC.

This clonotype was seen only a few times. The chain links TRBV3-1 to TRBJ2-1; 10 nucleotides agree with TRBD2. Germline lookup yields CDR1 LGHDT and CDR2 YNNKEL (reference sequence). This CDR3 has 17 residues. V was pared by 7 bases and J by 2 bases, with 11 bases of the junction left unmatched. The CDR3 DNA reads as TGTGCCAGCACCAACCCCCTTAGCGGGAGGACCTACAATGAGCAGTTCTTC. Protein product: CASTNPLSGRTYNEQFF.

This clonotype was recorded many times. This chain joins TRBV20-1 and TRBJ2-5; 8 bases match TRBD2. Germline V CDR1 and CDR2: DFQATT, SNEGSKA (reference sequence). This CDR3 region has 11 residues. The CDR3 sequence is CRGTSGETQYF. The CDR3 DNA reads TGCAGGGGGACTAGTGGAGAGACCCAGTACTTC.

This clonotype was seen many times. The chain couples TRBV20-1 to TRBJ2-1; TRBD2 might be the D (5 bases). Per germline, CDR1 DFQATT and CDR2 SNEGSKA (reference sequence). The CDR3 spans 16 residues. V was pared by 0 bases and J by 1 base, with 13 bases between. DNA of the CDR3: TGCAGTGCTAGAGATCTAGCACTAGTGTCCTACAATGAGCAGTTCTTC. Translating it yields CSARDLALVSYNEQFF.

This clonotype was seen ten or more times. The chain employs TRBV5-1 and TRBJ1-1; maybe TRBD1 (5 bases). Germline assignment: CDR1 SGHRS and CDR2 YFSETQ. The CDR3 loop spans 12 amino acids. V lost 10 bases, J lost 5 bases, and 15 bases lay in between. The CDR3 nucleotides read TGCGCCTCGCGACAGTTCGGGACTGAAGCTTTCTTT. Protein product: CASRQFGTEAFF.

This clonotype showed up just a few times. This chain uses TRBV7-3 with TRBJ2-1, with a tentative D call TRBD2 (6 bases). V lost 2 bases to trimming and J lost 5 bases, with 16 bases between them. The CDR3 spans 16 residues. Germline lookup yields CDR1 SGHTA and CDR2 FQGTGA. The DNA for the CDR3 is TGTGCCAGCAGCTTACTAGCGAGGGATACTAACAATGAGCAGTTCTTC. It translates to CASSLLARDTNNEQFF.

This clonotype has at least ten counts. V and J are TRBV7-8 and TRBJ2-7; weak D call: TRBD1 (6 bases). The V end was cut by 0 bases, the J end by 0 bases, with 12 bases between. Germline assignment: CDR1 SGHVS and CDR2 FQNEAQ. The CDR3 consists of 16 residues. CDR3 residues: CASSLAWQGNSYEQYF. Here the CDR3 DNA reads TGTGCCAGCAGCTTAGCGTGGCAGGGGAACTCCTACGAGCAGTACTTC.

With regard to this clonotype: This clone may be a read error of a much larger clone one base away. The final CDR3 position lacks the conserved phenylalanine or tryptophan, pointing to a likely read error. The genes are TRBV7-3 and TRBJ2-1; 14 bases fit TRBD2. The CDR3 covers 16 residues. Germline V lookup: CDR1 SGHTA, CDR2 FQGTGA. The trim removed 4 bases at V and 8 bases at J, leaving 7 bases unmatched. CDR3 DNA sequence: TGTGCCAGCAGCTCACCCGGGACTAGCGGGGGAGATGAGCAGTTCTCC. It is translated as CASSSPGTSGGDEQFS.

This chain joins TRBV5-1 and TRBJ1-3, with D perhaps matching TRBD1 (5 bases). With 1 base removed from V and 0 bases from J, the gap between germline ends came to 17 bases. Per germline, CDR1 SGHRS and CDR2 YFSETQ. This CDR3 comprises 18 residues. CDR3 protein: CASSLKDLGRSSGNTIYF. CDR3 coding DNA: TGCGCCAGCAGCTTGAAAGATTTGGGACGGAGCTCTGGAAACACCATATATTTT.

Worth noting for this clonotype: Being one base from a much bigger clone, this may be a read error. V and J are TRBV28 and TRBJ2-1; D is unresolved. Trimming stripped 6 bases from V and 5 bases from J, with 11 bases between. The length of the CDR3 is 13 residues. Germline V gene sequence: CDR1 MDHEN, CDR2 SYDVKM. Here the CDR3 DNA reads TGTGCCAGCAGCCCGGACCTCCACAATGAGCAGTTCTTC. Translated: CASSPDLHNEQFF.

This clonotype occurred many times. This chain uses TRBV7-2 with TRBJ2-5; a possible D gene is TRBD2 (6 bases). V was clipped by 5 bases and J by 0 bases, with 16 bases between them. The CDR3 is 16 amino acids. Germline loops: CDR1 SGHTA, CDR2 FQGNSA. The chain's CDR3 is CASSQFPREYQETQYF. For the CDR3, the DNA is TGTGCCAGCAGCCAATTCCCTCGGGAGTACCAAGAGACCCAGTACTTC.

This clonotype showed up many times. The rearrangement links TRBV6-1 to TRBJ1-2, with a possible D match to TRBD1 (6 bases). The germline V gene has CDR1 MNHNS and CDR2 SASEGT. V gave up 6 bases and J gave up 10 bases, with 12 bases separating them. CDR3 size: 11 residues. The CDR3 DNA follows: TGTGCCAGCAGAACTGACAGGACCTACACCTTC. Protein product: CASRTDRTYTF.

V usage is TRBV25-1 and J usage is TRBJ2-2; the D is unclear. The CDR3 totals 15 residues. The V end was cut by 3 bases, the J end by 3 bases, with 11 bases between. Germline V gene sequence: CDR1 MGHDK, CDR2 SYGVNS. CDR3 nucleotide sequence: TGTGCCAGCAGTGATGGAAGATTGGACACCGGGGAGCTGTTTTTT. The encoded protein is CASSDGRLDTGELFF.

This clonotype was seen more than once but under ten times. The rearrangement uses TRBV7-9 and TRBJ1-2; TRBD1 aligns across 7 bases. The length of the CDR3 is 14 residues. Germline V CDR1 and CDR2: SEHNR, FQNEAQ (reference sequence). J lost 5 bases, V lost 7 bases, and 10 bases had no gene match. Here the CDR3 reads CASIALGGEYGYTF. In DNA form, the CDR3 reads TGTGCCAGCATCGCTCTAGGGGGCGAGTATGGCTACACCTTC.

V usage is TRBV7-8 and J usage is TRBJ2-2, with no clear D. The CDR3 is made up of 14 amino acids. The V gene's germline CDR1 is SGHVS and CDR2 FQNEAQ. V lost 2 bases, J lost 8 bases, and 12 bases lay in between. Here the CDR3 DNA reads TGTGCCAGCAGCTTAAGACCGCCAAGGGGGGAGCTGTTTTTT. Translating it yields CASSLRPPRGELFF.

Many counts were recorded for this clonotype. This sequence joins TRBV29-1 and TRBJ2-3; D ambiguous. The CDR3 spans 12 residues. Germline V CDR1 and CDR2: SQVTM, ANQGSEA. V was trimmed by 3 bases and J by 3 bases, leaving 7 bases between them. The CDR3 region is CSVEFPTDTQYF. The CDR3 nucleotides read TGCAGCGTTGAGTTCCCTACAGATACGCAGTATTTT.

This clonotype showed up just once. This chain joins TRBV5-5 and TRBJ1-1; D gene unclear. V was trimmed by 2 bases and J by 6 bases, leaving 14 bases between them. Per germline, CDR1 SGHKS and CDR2 YYEKEE (reference sequence). The CDR3 consists of 14 residues. This CDR3 reads CASSLHGEYAEAFF. CDR3 in DNA: TGTGCCAGCAGCTTACACGGAGAGTACGCTGAAGCTTTCTTT.

The J gene is TRBJ2-3, the V gene TRBV5-1; 9 bases match TRBD2. The CDR3 totals 17 residues. CDR1 and CDR2 from the germline V gene are SGHRS and YFSETQ. V gave up 0 bases and J gave up 1 base; unmatched junction bases: 6. The CDR3 loop is CASSLEGRLAGTDTQYF. In DNA form, the CDR3 reads TGCGCCAGCAGCTTGGAGGGACGACTAGCGGGCACAGATACGCAGTATTTT.

This clonotype turned up a few times. The J gene is TRBJ2-7, the V gene TRBV7-2; unclear D gene. Trimming stripped 2 bases from V and 6 bases from J, with 8 bases between. Germline V gives CDR1 SGHTA, CDR2 FQGNSA. The CDR3 runs 12 residues. CDR3: CASSLRGFEQYF. The CDR3 DNA reads as TGTGCCAGCAGCTTACGTGGTTTCGAGCAGTACTTC.